Listed below are T cell receptor beta chains from one sample, sequenced in a study of blood T cell repertoires in COVID-19. TCRdb's copy holds only in-frame clones and misses some; the assay was immunoSEQ multiplex PCR. The sample has about 41,000 clones, around four fifths seen once. Sequencing input: peripheral blood. The receptor set was obtained from a woman older than 75 with acute or convalescent COVID-19. The CDR3 runs from the conserved cysteine through the conserved F or W. The order of the fields is V gene, clone size, J gene, D gene, CDR3 protein, CDR3 DNA. A D gene is named only where the DNA matches it firmly. Rows give clone size only sometimes, using once, few, many, or a class for an expanded clone.

v_gene: TRBV30
abundance: .
j_gene: TRBJ1-1
d_gene: .
CDR3aa: CAWSVLLSAEAFF
CDR3nt: TGTGCCTGGAGTGTACTACTTAGCGCTGAAGCTTTCTTT

v_gene: TRBV5-6
abundance: once
j_gene: TRBJ1-6
d_gene: TRBD1
CDR3aa: CASSLGQGNSPLHF
CDR3nt: TGTGCCAGCAGCTTGGGACAGGGGAATTCACCCCTCCACTTT

v_gene: TRBV6-4
abundance: .
j_gene: TRBJ1-6
d_gene: TRBD1
CDR3aa: CATPGQEASPLHF
CDR3nt: TGTGCCACCCCAGGACAGGAGGCTTCACCCCTCCACTTT

v_gene: TRBV18
abundance: .
j_gene: TRBJ2-7
d_gene: TRBD1
CDR3aa: CASSLSDRGREVGEQYF
CDR3nt: TGTGCCAGCTCACTCTCGGACAGGGGGCGCGAAGTAGGCGAGCAGTACTTC

v_gene: TRBV6-6
abundance: .
j_gene: TRBJ1-1
d_gene: TRBD1
CDR3aa: CASSYGQGGMNTEAFF
CDR3nt: TGTGCCAGCAGTTACGGACAGGGCGGCATGAACACTGAAGCTTTCTTT

v_gene: TRBV3-1/TRBV3-2
abundance: .
j_gene: TRBJ1-2
d_gene: .
CDR3aa: CASSQGLTYGYTF
CDR3nt: TGTGCCAGCAGCCAAGGGCTGACATATGGCTACACCTTC

v_gene: TRBV6-2/TRBV6-3
abundance: few
j_gene: TRBJ1-5
d_gene: .
CDR3aa: CASSSQFSNQPQHF
CDR3nt: TGTGCCAGCAGTTCCCAGTTTAGCAATCAGCCCCAGCATTTT

v_gene: TRBV2
abundance: .
j_gene: TRBJ1-5
d_gene: TRBD1
CDR3aa: CASRGTGGLNQPQHF
CDR3nt: TGTGCCAGCAGGGGGACAGGGGGTCTCAATCAGCCCCAGCATTTT

v_gene: TRBV28
abundance: .
j_gene: TRBJ2-5
d_gene: .
CDR3aa: CASSLSPPLETQYF
CDR3nt: TGTGCCAGCAGTTTGAGTCCCCCATTAGAGACCCAGTACTTC

v_gene: TRBV19
abundance: .
j_gene: TRBJ1-5
d_gene: .
CDR3aa: CASSQGTQPQHF
CDR3nt: TGTGCCAGTTCACAGGGTACCCAGCCCCAGCATTTT

v_gene: TRBV30
abundance: .
j_gene: TRBJ2-5
d_gene: .
CDR3aa: CAWSAGGPVETQYF
CDR3nt: TGTGCCTGGAGTGCAGGGGGGCCGGTAGAGACCCAGTACTTC